The clone carrying this T cell receptor beta chain was seen only a few times. Antigen: not known. This sample stems from a study of breast tumors, draining lymph nodes, adjacent tissues. Samples came from axillary lymph nodes draining the breast cancer. Germline CDR1 SGHNT, CDR2 YYREEE (reference sequence). The CDR3 consists of 14 residues. V was cut by 4 bases and J by 5 bases, with 13 bases left in between. In TCRdb, the multiplex PCR reads were re-called with MiXCR into one record per CDR3 protein. The sample holds 270,000 or so distinct CDR3 sequences, over 30% seen once. Findings of the study overall: Tumor T cell lymph node origin was a supported hypothesis, not proven. Tumor TCR diversity was below lymph nodes but above nontumor tissue.

The sequence was collected from a female donor with breast cancer. Some clones in this sample may be carry-over from other donors' samples. The J gene is TRBJ2-1, the V gene TRBV5-4, with a possible D match to TRBD2 (6 bases). The sequenced sample was axillary lymph node tissue. The CDR3 protein is CASSPRGAHNEQFF. Here the CDR3 DNA reads TGTGCCAGCAGCCCCCGCGGGGCCCACAATGAGCAGTTCTTC.